In this sample, the clone carrying this T cell receptor (beta chain) turned up once. Its antigen is not known. V was shortened by 4 bases and J by 8 bases, with 6 bases between the two germline ends. CDR1 and CDR2 from the germline V gene are MDHEN and SYDVKM. CDR3 length equals 11 residues. This entry belongs to a study of human T cells and chemical hapten exposure. Overall study findings and caveats: The study found that DPC sensitization did not change TCRs above 1 in 1000 frequency.

TCRdb used MiXCR to reprocess the 5' RACE reads, holding one entry per CDR3 protein. The repertoire holds about 110,000 distinct CDR3 sequences, with approximately 20% as singletons. The template was total RNA from unfractionated whole blood. This clonotype originated in a human donor in good health. The chain has TRBV28 and TRBJ2-1; D uncertain. CDR3 DNA: TGTGCCAGCAGTTCCCGAGATGAGCAGTTCTTC. Its translation is CASSSRDEQFF.